This TCR beta chain was sequenced during a study of T cells in Graves' hyperthyroidism and ophthalmopathy. Study findings and constraints: Most thyroid clonotypes expanded above 0.001 appeared in blood too. Median prediction lead before ophthalmopathy onset was around seven months with the model.

Deletions cut 8 bases from V and 1 base from J, with 11 bases between. In germline, CDR1 is GTSNPN, CDR2 SVGIG (reference sequence). This CDR3 has 12 amino acids. There are many counts of this clonotype. The antigen is unknown. Exclusions: uncontrolled infection, other autoimmune disease, pregnancy, lactation. Orbital computed tomography and thyroid ultrasound, together with serum TRAb and thyroxine and clinical symptoms, were used for diagnoses. TCR beta CDR3 sequences were amplified from RNA transcripts. A first-round RT-PCR of the TCR CDR3 used the HTBI primer set. TCRdb ran MiXCR on the multiplex PCR reads and lists one entry per CDR3 protein. The data show under 200,000 distinct CDR3 sequences, roughly 10% seen once.

Input material: blood. This receptor was obtained from a woman aged 18-29 years with Graves' hyperthyroidism that later progressed to Graves' ophthalmopathy. The rearrangement links TRBV30 to TRBJ1-2, with unresolved D. The CDR3 coding sequence is TGTGCCGGGCTTAGCGTTAACTATGGCTACACCTTC. Encoded protein: CAGLSVNYGYTF.